These T cell receptor beta chains were read from a single sample in a study of blood T cell repertoires in COVID-19. Sequenced by immunoSEQ multiplex PCR; TCRdb stores in-frame clones only, minus some. The sample consists of some 290,000 clones, roughly 88% of them appearing once. Sequencing was carried out using PBMCs or T cells enriched from blood (not recorded which). These receptors were taken from a woman aged 40 to 55 with acute COVID-19. Each CDR3 is given without its conserved first and last residue.

TRBJ2-1	TRBV7-6	ASSPRNRVPNEQF
TRBJ2-7	TRBV25-1	ASSESIPPNEQY
TRBJ2-1	TRBV5-1	ASSLLAGALSNEQF
TRBJ2-2	TRBV5-4	ASSAGQGAAGELF
TRBJ2-7	TRBV19	ASSIDHAGLPLEQY
TRBJ2-2	TRBV24-1	ATSDFGTANTGELF
TRBJ1-5	TRBV28	ASGIPGGNQPQH
TRBJ2-7	TRBV27	ASTPGQGNYEQY
TRBJ2-1	TRBV5-5	ASHRGERYNEQF
TRBJ2-7	TRBV24-1	ATSDSGTPGTYEQY
TRBJ1-3	TRBV7-2	ASRPNTGTGNTIY
TRBJ2-1	TRBV5-1	ASSLSPGGINEQF
TRBJ2-7	TRBV2	ASSPRAVQNYEQY
TRBJ2-1	TRBV3-1/TRBV3-2	ASSQDHLWGPLSLNEQF
TRBJ1-2	TRBV5-6	ASSLVTGQAYGYT
TRBJ1-3	TRBV5-5	ASSGSGENTIY
TRBJ1-2	TRBV7-8	ASSSPEQANYGYT
TRBJ2-7	TRBV3-1/TRBV3-2	ASSQFSGGVVQY
TRBJ2-5	TRBV20-1	SARREETQY
TRBJ1-1	TRBV18	ASSPPTGAEAF
TRBJ1-4	TRBV5-1	ASSDSFLNEKLF
TRBJ1-2	TRBV19	ASSRGQGIYGYT
TRBJ2-1	TRBV7-8	ASSHYRGKAEGNEQF
TRBJ2-1	TRBV20-1	SAQQAGDRF
TRBJ1-1	TRBV18	ASSPLIGHQLNTEAF
TRBJ1-5	TRBV5-6	ASSLFRSRGRNQPQH
TRBJ2-7	TRBV20-1	SARDGAEQY
TRBJ1-5	TRBV11-2	ASSSGTGGGQPQH
TRBJ1-3	TRBV7-8	ASRLGTGSPGNTIY
TRBJ1-5	TRBV2	ASSGTGEWQPQH
TRBJ2-5	TRBV29-1	SVERDRGRGETQY
TRBJ1-5	TRBV18	ASSNQGSQPQH
TRBJ1-3	TRBV6-2/TRBV6-3	ASSYSGTIY
TRBJ2-7	TRBV6-5	ASSNNRQGTYEQY
TRBJ2-6	TRBV7-2	ASSPPGNVLT
TRBJ1-3	TRBV19	ASSIPAGLSGNTIY
TRBJ1-1	TRBV28	ASSLGQSPEAF
TRBJ1-1	TRBV4-1	ASKQGTEAF
TRBJ2-1	TRBV7-2	ASSTLVKRNEQF
TRBJ2-1	TRBV27	ASFPGGSYNEQF
TRBJ2-7	TRBV9	ASSVEAGISYEQY
TRBJ2-1	TRBV7-9	ASSLALGAGGSNEQF
TRBJ1-4	TRBV27	ASSLADSRNEKLF
TRBJ1-1	TRBV30	AWSPNRGLTEAF
TRBJ1-2	TRBV20-1	SASNQYGYT
TRBJ2-1	TRBV20-1	SASVEAGGYNEQF
TRBJ2-6	TRBV20-1	SASSGQGTSSGANVLT
TRBJ1-1	TRBV7-2	ASSAGRNTEAF
TRBJ2-2	TRBV2	ASSVVGQGLTGELF
TRBJ1-3	TRBV5-1	ASSRDRGPGNTIY
TRBJ1-3	TRBV27	ASASRAGNTIY
TRBJ2-1	TRBV24-1	ATSALSGTGVNEQF
TRBJ2-3	TRBV19	ASRMTGSTDTQY
TRBJ1-6	TRBV27	ASSLSVRASPLH
TRBJ1-2	TRBV28	ASSFTGEYGYT
TRBJ2-3	TRBV11-2	ASSGEGEPDTQY
TRBJ2-7	TRBV7-3	ASSLTSGGEQY
TRBJ2-3	TRBV7-8	ASSLLDRATDTQY
TRBJ1-1	TRBV6-5	ASSYRRDTEAF